These 20 T cell receptor beta chains originate from one sample sequenced in a study of OX40 agonist ivuxolimab in advanced cancers. Measured with immunoSEQ multiplex PCR; TCRdb has only the in-frame clones, and not every one. This repertoire shows about 40,000 clones, around 89% found once; its top ten account for around 13%. Material: CD4+ or CD8+ T cells sorted from blood, obtained in a trial of the OX40 agonist ivuxolimab. The receptors come from an adult with an advanced solid tumor such as melanoma, head and neck, liver or kidney cancer.

To note about this clone: The germline gene is not matched at one end of the junction; a read error may be the cause. This sample also contains other DNA sequences that code for the same CDR3. This sequence joins TRBV4-1 and TRBJ1-3; D remains ambiguous. The CDR3 sequence is 15 residues long. Per the germline V gene, CDR1 is MGHRA and CDR2 is YSYEKL. The CDR3 region is CASSQDRGSGNTIYF. CDR3 bases: TGTGCCAGCAGCCAAGATCGGGGCTCTGGAAACACCATATATTTT.

The chain couples TRBV28 to TRBJ2-1, with D hard to call. V lost 1 base and J 2 bases, leaving 9 bases between the germline ends. CDR3 length: 15 amino acids. Germline CDR1 reads MDHEN; CDR2 reads SYDVKM. The CDR3 reads CASSLLGRTYNEQFF. DNA for the CDR3: TGTGCCAGCAGTTTATTGGGCAGGACCTACAATGAGCAGTTCTTC.

The chain uses TRBV2 and TRBJ1-3, with 7 bases fitting TRBD1. CDR1 SNHLY and CDR2 FYNNEI come from the germline V gene. This CDR3 is built from 16 residues. Losses at the gene ends were 3 bases for V and 0 bases for J; bases not matched to a gene: 5. CDR3 region: CASSEMGQNSGNTIYF. CDR3 DNA: TGTGCCAGCAGTGAGATGGGACAGAACTCTGGAAACACCATATATTTT.

The chain is built from TRBV29-1 and TRBJ1-1; TRBD1 aligns across 8 bases. This CDR3 comprises 15 residues. CDR1 is SQVTM, CDR2 ANQGSEA, per germline. Germline trimming cut 2 bases from V and 1 base from J; bases unmatched to any gene: 6. As DNA, the CDR3 is TGCAGCGTTGAAAGCTTGGGGACAGGGAACACTGAAGCTTTCTTT. As protein: CSVESLGTGNTEAFF.

The rearrangement uses TRBV6-1 and TRBJ2-7, with a weak D call TRBD1 (6 bases). CDR1 and CDR2 from the germline V gene are MNHNS and SASEGT. The V end was cut by 10 bases, the J end by 5 bases, with 21 bases between. The CDR3 is made up of 14 amino acids. CDR3 sequence (DNA): TGTGCCATCAGCATCCAGGGGTTTCCGGACGAGCAGTACTTC. It yields the protein CAISIQGFPDEQYF.

The V gene is TRBV11-1, the J gene TRBJ2-3; D may be TRBD2 (6 bases). CDR3 length equals 12 residues. The germline gives CDR1 SGHAT, CDR2 FQDESV (reference sequence). V was cut by 5 bases and J by 5 bases, with 8 bases left in between. CDR3 sequence (DNA): TGTGCCAGCAGCCTCGGGAGAGATACGCAGTATTTT. Translated, it gives CASSLGRDTQYF.

The chain links TRBV29-1 to TRBJ2-7; TRBD2 aligns across 13 bases. Germline V CDR1 and CDR2: SQVTM, ANQGSEA. This CDR3 spans 15 amino acids. J gave up 3 bases and V 0 bases, and 2 bases lay outside the gene matches. The CDR3 is CSVEDGLAGVYEQYF. The CDR3 nucleotides read TGCAGCGTTGAAGATGGACTAGCGGGAGTCTACGAGCAGTACTTC.

This sequence joins TRBV6-1 and TRBJ2-5; D is unclear. Trimming took off 0 bases at V and 5 bases at J, with 10 bases between the two ends. From germline, CDR1 is MNHNS and CDR2 SASEGT. CDR3 size: 14 residues. The CDR3 DNA reads as TGTGCCAGCAGTGAAGCGGCAGGATATGAGACCCAGTACTTC. Amino acids: CASSEAAGYETQYF.

The rearrangement joins TRBV6-5 to TRBJ1-5; D remains ambiguous. The CDR3 has 15 amino acids. V lost 6 bases and J lost 0, with 12 bases in between. Germline V CDR1 and CDR2: MNHEY, SVGAGI. CDR3 coding DNA: TGTGCCAGCAGACTAAAGGAGGGTAGCAATCAGCCCCAGCATTTT. Protein product: CASRLKEGSNQPQHF.

The chain links TRBV5-6 to TRBJ2-5, with D perhaps matching TRBD2 (6 bases). Germline values: CDR1 SGHDT, CDR2 YYEEEE. The CDR3 totals 13 residues. Trimming took off 5 bases at V and 7 bases at J, with 15 bases between the two ends. CDR3 protein: CASRLNRGGTQYF. The CDR3 DNA sequence: TGTGCCAGCAGATTAAACCGGGGAGGGACCCAGTACTTC.

The gene calls are TRBV19 and TRBJ1-4; D not resolved. V lost 3 bases and J lost 14, with 13 bases in between. The CDR3 is 12 amino acids. In germline, CDR1 is LNHDA, CDR2 SQIVND (reference sequence). CDR3 DNA: TGTGCCAGTAGTATCGGGCCGTCGGGGCTGTTTTTT. It translates to CASSIGPSGLFF.

This clone was observed a few times. The chain couples TRBV11-2 to TRBJ2-1; no clear D gene. Germline CDR1 reads SGHAT; CDR2 reads FQNNGV. V gave up 2 bases and J gave up 0 bases, with 8 bases separating them. The CDR3 length is 15 residues. CDR3 region: CASSLKASSYNEQFF. The CDR3 DNA follows: TGTGCCAGCAGCTTAAAGGCTAGCTCCTACAATGAGCAGTTCTTC.

The rearrangement uses TRBV6-1 and TRBJ1-2; D uncertain. The CDR3 contains 12 residues. Trimming stripped 8 bases from V and 8 bases from J, with 15 bases between. CDR1 and CDR2 (germline): MNHNS, SASEGT. The CDR3 loop is CASEFMVGGYTF. In DNA form, the CDR3 reads TGTGCCAGCGAGTTTATGGTAGGGGGCTACACCTTC.

The V call is TRBV7-9, the J call TRBJ2-7, with 8 bases that match TRBD1. The CDR3 totals 15 residues. The germline V gene has CDR1 SEHNR and CDR2 FQNEAQ (reference sequence). Trimming took 4 bases from V and 0 from J; bases not matched to a gene: 5. CDR3 loop: CASSSNRGSSYEQYF. The DNA of the CDR3 is TGTGCCAGCAGCTCAAACAGGGGGTCCTCCTACGAGCAGTACTTC.

The chain combines TRBV4-1 with TRBJ1-4; TRBD1 agrees at 10 bases. Germline V gene lookup returns CDR1 MGHRA and CDR2 YSYEKL. This CDR3 comprises 18 residues. The ends lost 1 base at V and 6 bases at J; junction bases unmatched: 11. CDR3 sequence: CASSQAPPLGTGDEKLFF. The CDR3 bases are TGCGCCAGCAGCCAAGCCCCCCCCCTAGGGACAGGGGATGAAAAACTGTTTTTT.

The chain combines TRBV19 with TRBJ1-2; 8 bases are a match to TRBD1. Germline lookup yields CDR1 LNHDA and CDR2 SQIVND (reference sequence). The CDR3 extends over 16 amino acids. Germline trimming cut 5 bases from V and 5 bases from J; bases unmatched to any gene: 13. As DNA, the CDR3 is TGTGCCAGTAGTCTGACACCAGGGGGCGTATTGTATGGCTACACCTTC. Its protein product is CASSLTPGGVLYGYTF.

This clone occurred a few times. This chain uses TRBV14 with TRBJ1-1, with D unclear. The CDR3 extends over 14 amino acids. The V end lost 7 bases, the J end lost 4 bases, and 16 bases lay between the germline ends. Germline CDR1 SGHDN, CDR2 FVKESK. CDR3: CASTIIPGATEAFF. CDR3 sequence (DNA): TGTGCCAGCACCATAATACCGGGAGCCACTGAAGCTTTCTTT. The whole variable domain, filled in from reference TRBV14 and TRBJ1-1, reads EAGVTQFPSHSVIEKGQTVTLRCDPISGHDNLYWYRRVMGKEIKFLLHFVKESKQDESGMPNNRFLAERTGGTYSTLKVQPAELEDSGVYFCASTIIPGATEAFFGQGTRLTVV.

V is TRBV5-4 and J is TRBJ1-3, with a possible D match to TRBD1 (6 bases). Between the trimmed V and J ends, which lost 4 bases and 4 bases, there was a span of 12 bases. This CDR3 has 14 residues. Per germline, CDR1 SGHNT and CDR2 YYREEE (reference sequence). For the CDR3, the DNA is TGTGCCAGCAGCCCATGGACAGAAGGAAACACCATATATTTT. It yields the protein CASSPWTEGNTIYF.

The chain joins TRBV11-2 to TRBJ2-3; D remains unclear. Per the germline V gene, CDR1 is SGHAT and CDR2 is FQNNGV. Trimming removed 3 bases from V and 8 bases from J, with 3 bases in between. The CDR3 is 10 residues long. The CDR3 DNA follows: TGTGCCAGCAGCTTCGGTACGCAGTATTTT. Translated, it gives CASSFGTQYF.

The CDR3 bases are TGTGCCAGCAGTCCGGGGACAGTCTTCTACAATGAGCAGTTCTTC. This encodes CASSPGTVFYNEQFF. The chain has TRBV6-6 and TRBJ2-1; 7 bases are shared with TRBD1. This CDR3 is 15 amino acids long. Germline trimming cut 5 bases from V and 3 bases from J; bases unmatched to any gene: 7. Looked up from germline, CDR1 is MNHNY and CDR2 is SVGAGI (reference sequence).